The 29 T cell receptor beta chains given below trace back to one sample, sequenced in a study of T cells after posttransplantation cyclophosphamide. Clones were sequenced by immunoSEQ multiplex PCR, and TCRdb holds only the in-frame ones, with some missing. The specimen has roughly 3,800 clones, none found just once. Cyclophosphamide on days +3 and +4 followed busulfan-fludarabine conditioning and a marrow graft. The material was PBMCs, obtained after allogeneic stem cell transplant with posttransplant cyclophosphamide. The receptors were sampled from a female patient between 18 and 35 years old who received an allogeneic stem cell transplant from an unrelated donor, was CMV-positive, and had acute GVHD only. Some of the T cells might come from the graft donor.

In this sample, this clone turned up many times. The junction does not match germline at one end; this may be a read error. This rearrangement joins TRBV19 to TRBJ1-2; 8 nucleotides agree with TRBD1. The CDR3 spans 12 residues. In germline, CDR1 is LNHDA, CDR2 SQIVND (reference sequence). In DNA, the CDR3 is TGTGCCAGTAGTCCTCGGACAGGGTTTACGGCCTTC. Translating gives CASSPRTGFTAF.

This clone was observed at least ten times. This chain joins TRBV7-9 and TRBJ2-1; 7 nucleotides align to TRBD1. CDR3 size: 15 residues. Per germline, CDR1 SEHNR and CDR2 FQNEAQ (reference sequence). V was clipped by 1 base and J by 8 bases; unmatched bases: 8. CDR3 region: CASSLGQGARDEQFF. As DNA, the CDR3 is TGTGCCAGCAGCTTAGGACAGGGAGCTCGGGATGAGCAGTTCTTC.

This clone appeared a few times. The chain employs TRBV11-2 and TRBJ2-2; TRBD2 aligns across 7 bases. From germline, CDR1 is SGHAT and CDR2 FQNNGV. The CDR3 consists of 15 residues. V shed 5 bases and J 4 bases; nucleotides not matched to a gene: 7. The CDR3 protein is CASSPRAGATGELFF. In DNA, the CDR3 is TGTGCCAGCAGCCCTCGGGCGGGAGCCACCGGGGAGCTGTTTTTT.

This clone was observed many times. This sequence joins TRBV4-1 and TRBJ1-2; D is possibly TRBD1 (5 bases). This CDR3 spans 16 amino acids. Per germline, CDR1 MGHRA and CDR2 YSYEKL. With 1 base removed from V and 2 bases from J, the gap between germline ends came to 14 bases. The CDR3 reads CASSQVAQGRNYGYTF. Here the CDR3 DNA reads TGCGCCAGCAGCCAAGTGGCTCAGGGAAGGAACTATGGCTACACCTTC.

This clone was picked up many times. The V and J genes are TRBV28 and TRBJ1-4; D gene ambiguous. This CDR3 comprises 15 residues. Deletions cut 4 bases from V and 10 bases from J, with 19 bases between. Germline V lookup: CDR1 MDHEN, CDR2 SYDVKM. The CDR3 loop is CASSSPEVVGSKLFF. DNA of the CDR3: TGTGCCAGCAGTTCCCCGGAGGTCGTGGGGTCAAAACTGTTTTTT.

The sample holds many counts of this clone. The chain is built from TRBV28 and TRBJ2-7; tentative D call: TRBD1 (6 bases). The CDR3 is 15 residues long. V lost 4 bases and J 2 bases, leaving 15 bases between the germline ends. Germline values: CDR1 MDHEN, CDR2 SYDVKM. The CDR3: CASSSPGETPYEQYF. Here the CDR3 DNA reads TGTGCCAGCAGTTCCCCAGGGGAGACCCCCTACGAGCAGTACTTC.

By share, this clone counts as medium-sized. This chain connects TRBV28 to TRBJ2-5, with D tentatively TRBD1 (5 bases). Deletions cut 3 bases from V and 3 bases from J, with 14 bases between. Germline V lookup: CDR1 MDHEN, CDR2 SYDVKM. This CDR3 is built from 15 residues. Here the CDR3 reads CASSFARRQKETQYF. The DNA of the CDR3 is TGTGCCAGCAGTTTTGCCCGGAGACAGAAAGAGACCCAGTACTTC.

By share, this clone ranks as medium-sized. The CDR3 DNA reads as TGTGCCAGCAGCCCGACAACTAACTATGGCTACACCTTC. This codes for CASSPTTNYGYTF. J is TRBJ1-2 and V is TRBV7-2; D not resolved. Trimming pared 5 bases from V and 0 bases from J, leaving 7 bases between. CDR1 SGHTA and CDR2 FQGNSA come from the germline V gene. This CDR3 is built from 13 residues.

This clone was seen repeatedly, ten times or more. V gene TRBV5-6 combines with J gene TRBJ1-1; TRBD1 aligns across 7 bases. CDR3 size: 16 residues. The trim removed 4 bases at V and 3 bases at J, leaving 12 bases unmatched. The V gene's germline CDR1 is SGHDT and CDR2 YYEEEE. The CDR3 nucleotides read TGTGCCAGCAGCCGAGTAGGGACAGCGGATCACACTGAAGCTTTCTTT. Its protein product is CASSRVGTADHTEAFF.

This clone was counted ten times or more. The chain links TRBV14 to TRBJ1-2; D remains unclear. The CDR3 consists of 12 residues. Trimming removed 4 bases at V and 7 bases at J, with 10 bases between. CDR1 is SGHDN and CDR2 is FVKESK in the germline V gene. The CDR3 sequence: CASSPGEVGYTF. The CDR3 DNA sequence: TGTGCCAGCAGCCCCGGGGAAGTTGGCTACACCTTC. Full variable domain (missing parts from reference TRBV14 and TRBJ1-2): EAGVTQFPSHSVIEKGQTVTLRCDPISGHDNLYWYRRVMGKEIKFLLHFVKESKQDESGMPNNRFLAERTGGTYSTLKVQPAELEDSGVYFCASSPGEVGYTFGSGTRLTVV.

In its sample, this clone is medium-sized. V is TRBV5-4 and J is TRBJ2-1; no firm D call. Germline lookup yields CDR1 SGHNT and CDR2 YYREEE (reference sequence). The V gene lost 3 bases and the J gene lost 0 bases, with 4 bases spanning the gap. CDR3 length equals 13 residues. CDR3 sequence reads: CASSSLSYNEQFF. The DNA of the CDR3 is TGTGCCAGCAGCTCCCTCTCCTACAATGAGCAGTTCTTC.

This clone was counted ten times or more. The V gene is TRBV9, the J gene TRBJ1-2, with 7 bases aligning to TRBD1. V dropped 4 bases and J dropped 7; count of bases not matched to a gene: 19. CDR3 length: 17 amino acids. Looked up from germline, CDR1 is SGDLS and CDR2 is YYNGEE. This CDR3 reads CASSLRTGDRWGSGYTF. CDR3 nucleotides: TGTGCCAGCAGCCTTAGGACAGGAGACCGATGGGGTTCTGGCTACACCTTC.

This clone has a count of ten or more. The V gene is TRBV30, the J gene TRBJ2-7, with 10 bases aligning to TRBD1. This CDR3 region has 14 residues. V gave up 2 bases and J gave up 4 bases; unmatched junction bases: 5. CDR1 is GTSNPN and CDR2 is SVGIG in the germline V gene (reference sequence). This CDR3 reads CAWSLGDRGYEQYF. The CDR3 DNA reads as TGTGCCTGGAGTCTTGGGGACAGGGGTTACGAGCAGTACTTC.

There are many counts of this clone. V and J are TRBV28 and TRBJ2-1; 7 nucleotides align to TRBD2. CDR3 length equals 14 residues. The V segment lost 6 bases and the J segment 5 bases; nucleotides outside the gene matches: 7. Germline CDR1 reads MDHEN; CDR2 reads SYDVKM. The CDR3 sequence: CASRVGGVHNEQFF. For the CDR3, the DNA is TGTGCCAGCAGAGTGGGGGGGGTCCACAATGAGCAGTTCTTC.

This clone was found many times. Here the CDR3 reads CASSSRGPANYLGYTF. The DNA for the CDR3 is TGTGCCAGCAGTTCCAGGGGGCCTGCTAACTATTTGGGCTACACCTTC. This rearrangement joins TRBV27 to TRBJ1-2, with 8 bases that match TRBD1. V dropped 4 bases and J dropped 8; count of bases not matched to a gene: 15. This CDR3 has 16 residues. Germline V CDR1 and CDR2: MNHEY, SMNVEV (reference sequence).

This clone is judged medium-sized. This chain uses TRBV28 with TRBJ1-1; the match to TRBD1 covers 7 bases. Trimming removed 3 bases from V and 2 bases from J; junction bases left unmatched: 6. This CDR3 region has 15 residues. The germline V gene encodes CDR1 MDHEN and CDR2 SYDVKM. CDR3 sequence: CASSFEGAFNTEAFF. In nucleotides, the CDR3 is TGTGCCAGCAGTTTTGAGGGGGCCTTTAACACTGAAGCTTTCTTT.

This clone was counted many times. The chain recombines TRBV27 with TRBJ2-3; perhaps TRBD1 as D (6 bases). Germline CDR1 is MNHEY and CDR2 is SMNVEV (reference sequence). V was shortened by 9 bases and J by 6 bases, with 22 bases between the two germline ends. The CDR3 loop spans 15 amino acids. As DNA, the CDR3 is TGTGCCAGTTTCAGGGGATCCCTCTCCTCCGATACGCAGTATTTT. Protein product: CASFRGSLSSDTQYF.

This clone is categorized as medium-sized. The chain joins TRBV6-5 to TRBJ2-1, with 9 bases aligning to TRBD2. Germline V gives CDR1 MNHEY, CDR2 SVGAGI. The CDR3 is 13 residues long. Trimming at V came to 8 bases and at J to 9 bases, leaving 8 bases not matched to a gene. The DNA for the CDR3 is TGTGCCAGCCGATTGCGGGAGGGCGGTGAGCAGTTCTTC. Its protein is CASRLREGGEQFF.

In its sample, this clone was seen many times. The V and J genes are TRBV7-2 and TRBJ2-7, with D possibly TRBD1 on 5 matching bases. This CDR3 comprises 13 residues. The V end was cut by 2 bases, the J end by 3 bases, with 8 bases between. From germline, CDR1 is SGHTA and CDR2 FQGNSA. The CDR3 sequence: CASSLTGGYEQYF. The CDR3 DNA reads as TGTGCCAGCAGCTTAACAGGTGGCTACGAGCAGTACTTC.

Here the CDR3 DNA reads TGTGCCAGCAGCTTCCGGGGGATTGATAGCAATCAGCCCCAGCATTTT. Amino acid sequence: CASSFRGIDSNQPQHF. The J gene is TRBJ1-5, the V gene TRBV7-2, with a possible D match to TRBD1 (5 bases). CDR1 is SGHTA and CDR2 is FQGNSA in the germline V gene. The CDR3 contains 16 residues. The ends were cut back, 3 bases at V and 0 bases at J, with 12 bases in the middle.

This clone is labeled large. The J gene is TRBJ2-5, the V gene TRBV28; 7 positions agree with TRBD2. CDR3 length: 17 residues. Looked up from germline, CDR1 is MDHEN and CDR2 is SYDVKM. J gave up 5 bases and V 7 bases, and 19 bases lay outside the gene matches. The CDR3: CASTPEEGGSLRETQYF. CDR3 in DNA: TGTGCCAGCACCCCTGAAGAGGGCGGGAGCCTCAGGGAGACCCAGTACTTC.

The sample holds a few counts of this clone. This chain uses TRBV13 with TRBJ2-7, with TRBD2 matching 7 bases. Trimming removed 5 bases from V and 5 bases from J; junction bases left unmatched: 9. Germline V gene lookup returns CDR1 PRHDT and CDR2 FYEKMQ (reference sequence). The CDR3 consists of 14 residues. In nucleotides, the CDR3 is TGTGCCAGCAGCCCCAGATGGGGGGGTGACGAGCAGTACTTC. This sequence encodes CASSPRWGGDEQYF. Variable domain in full (rest from reference TRBV13 and TRBJ2-7): AAGVIQSPRHLIKEKRETATLKCYPIPRHDTVYWYQQGPGQDPQFLISFYEKMQSDKGSIPDRFSAQQFSDYHSELNMSSLELGDSALYFCASSPRWGGDEQYFGPGTRLTVT.

The V gene is TRBV5-1, the J gene TRBJ1-5; TRBD1 matches 8 bases. The J segment lost 9 bases and the V segment lost 2 bases, leaving 4 bases of the junction unmatched. Germline V CDR1 and CDR2: SGHRS, YFSETQ. The CDR3 contains 13 residues. The CDR3 spells CASSFGQGAPQHF. The CDR3 coding sequence is TGCGCCAGCAGCTTTGGACAGGGAGCGCCCCAGCATTTT.

This clone has a count of ten or more. CDR3 sequence (DNA): TGCGCCAGCAGCATCGAATACAGGGCCTACGAGCAGTACTTC. Protein product: CASSIEYRAYEQYF. The chain combines TRBV5-1 with TRBJ2-7; the D gene is possibly TRBD1 (6 bases). V was clipped by 4 bases and J by 2 bases, with 13 bases between them. Germline CDR1 is SGHRS and CDR2 is YFSETQ. The CDR3 is 14 amino acids.

This clone has ten or more counts. The chain recombines TRBV7-3 with TRBJ2-3; D not certain. Germline CDR1 SGHTA, CDR2 FQGTGA. The CDR3 totals 13 residues. The V gene lost 4 bases and the J gene lost 6 bases, with 11 bases spanning the gap. The CDR3 region has the DNA TGTGCCAGCAGCTCCAACTTGGGCGATACGCAGTATTTT. This encodes CASSSNLGDTQYF.

This clone was recorded many times. J is TRBJ2-5 and V is TRBV2, with TRBD1 identical over 10 bases. The CDR3 totals 16 residues. The V gene's germline CDR1 is SNHLY and CDR2 FYNNEI. The J segment lost 0 bases and the V segment lost 10 bases, leaving 11 bases of the junction unmatched. The CDR3 coding sequence is TGTGCCACCATCTCCGGGGACAGGGGTTACCAAGAGACCCAGTACTTC. Translated: CATISGDRGYQETQYF.

This clone has only a few counts. The gene calls are TRBV5-1 and TRBJ2-3; TRBD2 matches at 7 bases. V gave up 5 bases and J gave up 2 bases; unmatched junction bases: 8. The CDR3 extends over 15 amino acids. Germline-derived CDR1 and CDR2 are SGHRS and YFSETQ. For the CDR3, the DNA is TGCGCCAGCAGGGGAATAGCGGGTTACACAGATACGCAGTATTTT. Amino acid sequence: CASRGIAGYTDTQYF. The full variable domain, rest sourced from reference TRBV5-1 and TRBJ2-3, is KAGVTQTPRYLIKTRGQQVTLSCSPISGHRSVSWYQQTPGQGLQFLFEYFSETQRNKGNFPGRFSGRQFSNSRSEMNVSTLELGDSALYLCASRGIAGYTDTQYFGPGTRLTVL.

This clone was counted ten times or more. This chain links TRBV7-9 with TRBJ2-5, with 9 bases that match TRBD2. The CDR3 is made up of 18 amino acids. V shed 5 bases, J shed 2 bases, and the junction held 15 bases outside the gene matches. Germline V lookup: CDR1 SEHNR, CDR2 FQNEAQ (reference sequence). The chain's CDR3 is CASSLGSWSSGGQETQYF. The CDR3 region has the DNA TGTGCCAGCAGCCTGGGGTCGTGGAGTAGCGGGGGTCAAGAGACCCAGTACTTC.

This clone has ten or more counts. The chain links TRBV27 to TRBJ1-2; D might be TRBD1 (5 bases). The CDR3 is 13 amino acids. V lost 2 bases, J lost 1 base, and 5 bases lay in between. CDR1 is MNHEY, CDR2 SMNVEV, per germline (reference sequence). The DNA for the CDR3 is TGTGCCAGCAGTTTAGGACATAACTATGGCTACACCTTC. As protein: CASSLGHNYGYTF.